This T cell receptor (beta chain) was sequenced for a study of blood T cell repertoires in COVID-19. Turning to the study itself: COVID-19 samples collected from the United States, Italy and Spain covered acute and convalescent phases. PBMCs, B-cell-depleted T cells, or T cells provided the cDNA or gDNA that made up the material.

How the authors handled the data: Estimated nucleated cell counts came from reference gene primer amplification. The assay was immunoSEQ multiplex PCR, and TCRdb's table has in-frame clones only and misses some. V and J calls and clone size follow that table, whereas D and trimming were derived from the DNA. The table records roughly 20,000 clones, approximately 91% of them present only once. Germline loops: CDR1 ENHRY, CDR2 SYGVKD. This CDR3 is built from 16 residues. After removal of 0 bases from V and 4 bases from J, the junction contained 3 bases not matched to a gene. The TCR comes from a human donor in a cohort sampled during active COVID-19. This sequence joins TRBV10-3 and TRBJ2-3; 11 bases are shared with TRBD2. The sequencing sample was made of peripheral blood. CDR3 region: CAISESGLAAADTQYF. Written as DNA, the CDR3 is TGTGCCATCAGTGAGTCGGGACTAGCGGCAGCAGATACGCAGTATTTT.